Shown below are 30 T cell receptor beta chains from a single sample sequenced in a study of shared clonotypes between healthy human individuals. TCRdb's table, derived via immunoSEQ multiplex PCR, lists solely in-frame clones and lacks some. The table records some 900,000 clones, about three quarters of them present only once. Sequenced: memory CD4+ T cells sorted from blood. Subset denoted: CD45RA-negative fraction. These receptors were obtained from a man aged 18 to 35 in good health.

This clone was counted a few times. A read error may be the cause here, since a much bigger clone is one base away. Different DNA sequences within this sample yield the same CDR3. The rearrangement uses TRBV19 and TRBJ2-2; possibly TRBD2 for D (6 bases). The CDR3 extends over 14 amino acids. Germline CDR1 reads LNHDA; CDR2 reads SQIVND (reference sequence). V was pared by 5 bases and J by 1 base, with 8 bases between. CDR3 loop: CASSGTRNTGELFF. The DNA of the CDR3 is TGTGCCAGTAGTGGGACTCGGAACACCGGGGAGCTGTTTTTT.

The chain recombines TRBV19 with TRBJ1-4, with D possibly being TRBD1 (6 bases). Germline V gives CDR1 LNHDA, CDR2 SQIVND (reference sequence). Between the trimmed V and J ends, which lost 6 bases and 12 bases, there was a span of 20 bases. CDR3 length: 14 residues. CDR3 in DNA: TGTGCCAGTAGCTCAGGGGAGCGGCCGGATGAACTGTTTTTT. Protein: CASSSGERPDELFF.

V usage is TRBV29-1 and J usage is TRBJ2-7; 8 bases align to TRBD1. V was pared by 4 bases and J by 5 bases, with 4 bases of the junction left unmatched. CDR3 length equals 12 residues. Germline V gene lookup returns CDR1 SQVTM and CDR2 ANQGSEA. CDR3 in amino acids: CSVGQGHDEQYF. CDR3 DNA sequence: TGCAGCGTTGGACAGGGGCACGACGAGCAGTACTTC.

Only a few counts were recorded for this clone. The CDR3 spells CASSQVLDRTGNSPLHF. Here the CDR3 DNA reads TGCGCCAGCAGCCAAGTCTTAGATCGGACAGGGAACTCACCCCTCCACTTT. V gene TRBV4-1 combines with J gene TRBJ1-6; 8 nucleotides agree with TRBD1. The V gene's germline CDR1 is MGHRA and CDR2 YSYEKL. CDR3 length: 17 residues. The J segment lost 10 bases and the V segment lost 1 base, leaving 12 bases of the junction unmatched.

The chain has TRBV9 and TRBJ2-3; 9 bases agree with TRBD1. The CDR3 loop spans 15 amino acids. Germline CDR1 reads SGDLS; CDR2 reads YYNGEE. Germline trimming cut 4 bases from V and 5 bases from J; bases unmatched to any gene: 8. This CDR3 is CASSPYRGPIDTQYF. CDR3 DNA sequence: TGTGCCAGCAGCCCTTACAGGGGGCCTATAGATACGCAGTATTTT.

The chain recombines TRBV7-2 with TRBJ2-2; D gene unclear. The ends were cut back, 3 bases at V and 3 bases at J, with 8 bases in the middle. Germline V gives CDR1 SGHTA, CDR2 FQGNSA. The CDR3 has 14 amino acids. DNA for the CDR3: TGTGCCAGCAGCTTCCTAGGATACACCGGGGAGCTGTTTTTT. Translating it yields CASSFLGYTGELFF.

The chain has TRBV11-3 and TRBJ2-1; the match to TRBD1 covers 9 bases. Per germline, CDR1 SGHNT and CDR2 YENEEA. The CDR3 covers 15 residues. V shed 4 bases, J shed 8 bases, and the junction held 9 bases outside the gene matches. The CDR3: CASSSGTGSTYEQFF. CDR3 nucleotide sequence: TGTGCCAGCAGCTCCGGGACAGGGTCTACCTATGAGCAGTTCTTC.

The V and J genes are TRBV5-4 and TRBJ2-5; no reliable D call. V was pared by 0 bases and J by 5 bases, with 14 bases between. Germline CDR1 is SGHNT and CDR2 is YYREEE (reference sequence). CDR3 length: 15 residues. The CDR3 DNA reads as TGTGCCAGCAGCTTGGTAGACCTTCGAAGGGAGACCCAGTACTTC. The encoded protein is CASSLVDLRRETQYF.

This clone was observed a few times. This specimen includes other DNA sequences encoding the same CDR3. The chain couples TRBV18 to TRBJ2-3; 9 bases are a match to TRBD1. CDR1 and CDR2 from the germline V gene are KGHSH and LQKENI. The CDR3 is 15 amino acids. With V trimmed by 2 bases and J by 2 bases, 2 bases remained unmatched. CDR3 DNA: TGTGCCAGCTCACCAGGGACAGGGAACACAGATACGCAGTATTTT. Translated, it gives CASSPGTGNTDTQYF.

The CDR3 reads CASSPNGVSYNEQFF. In DNA form, the CDR3 reads TGTGCCAGCTCACCAAACGGGGTCTCCTACAATGAGCAGTTCTTC. The chain carries TRBV18 and TRBJ2-1, with D perhaps TRBD2 (5 bases). CDR1 is KGHSH and CDR2 is LQKENI in the germline V gene. V lost 2 bases, J lost 0 bases, and 8 bases lay in between. The CDR3 extends over 15 amino acids. Full variable domain (missing parts from reference TRBV18 and TRBJ2-1): NAGVMQNPRHLVRRRGQEARLRCSPMKGHSHVYWYRQLPEEGLKFMVYLQKENIIDESGMPKERFSAEFPKEGPSILRIQQVVRGDSAAYFCASSPNGVSYNEQFFGPGTRLTVL.

The V gene is TRBV7-6, the J gene TRBJ1-1; D gene uncertain. Germline V gives CDR1 SGHVS, CDR2 FNYEAQ. The CDR3 has 13 residues. Deletions cut 4 bases from V and 1 base from J, with 7 bases between. CDR3 sequence: CASSSKENTEAFF. CDR3 sequence (DNA): TGTGCCAGCAGCTCTAAAGAGAACACTGAAGCTTTCTTT.

The genes are TRBV5-1 and TRBJ2-2, with 9 bases identical to TRBD2. The CDR3 sequence is 15 residues long. After removal of 3 bases from V and 6 bases from J, the junction contained 6 bases not matched to a gene. The germline gives CDR1 SGHRS, CDR2 YFSETQ. The CDR3 sequence: CASSWTGLASGELFF. CDR3 in DNA: TGCGCCAGCAGCTGGACGGGACTAGCCTCCGGGGAGCTGTTTTTT.

This chain links TRBV6-1 with TRBJ1-2; possibly TRBD1 for D (6 bases). The V end was cut by 6 bases, the J end by 8 bases, with 16 bases between. The CDR3 covers 13 residues. The germline gives CDR1 MNHNS, CDR2 SASEGT. CDR3 sequence: CASRETGPNGYTF. The CDR3 coding sequence is TGTGCCAGCAGGGAGACAGGCCCCAACGGCTACACCTTC.

Only a few counts were recorded for this clone. This rearrangement joins TRBV7-9 to TRBJ1-4; possible D gene TRBD1, 5 bases. Trimming pared 0 bases from V and 4 bases from J, leaving 6 bases between. Per germline, CDR1 SEHNR and CDR2 FQNEAQ (reference sequence). The CDR3 runs 14 residues. The CDR3 loop is CASSLAGGNEKLFF. In nucleotides, the CDR3 is TGTGCCAGCAGCTTAGCGGGGGGTAATGAAAAACTGTTTTTT.

This clone was detected a few times. This chain uses TRBV2 with TRBJ2-7; TRBD2 matches 7 bases. The germline V gene encodes CDR1 SNHLY and CDR2 FYNNEI. Losses at the gene ends were 8 bases for V and 0 bases for J; bases not matched to a gene: 19. The CDR3 sequence is 18 residues long. The CDR3 protein is CASAGLSGILFSSYEQYF. The CDR3 nucleotides read TGTGCCAGCGCTGGACTGAGCGGGATACTGTTCTCCTCCTACGAGCAGTACTTC. Complete variable domain (other parts from reference TRBV2 and TRBJ2-7): EPEVTQTPSHQVTQMGQEVILRCVPISNHLYFYWYRQILGQKVEFLVSFYNNEISEKSEIFDDQFSVERPDGSNFTLKIRSTKLEDSAMYFCASAGLSGILFSSYEQYFGPGTRLTVT.

V and J are TRBV6-5 and TRBJ2-1; 13 positions match TRBD2. This CDR3 contains 16 residues. The V segment lost 2 bases and the J segment 5 bases; nucleotides outside the gene matches: 3. Germline values: CDR1 MNHEY, CDR2 SVGAGI. The CDR3: CASSYGTSGIHNEQFF. The DNA of the CDR3 is TGTGCCAGCAGTTACGGGACTAGCGGGATTCACAATGAGCAGTTCTTC.

CDR3 nucleotides: TGCGCCAGCAGCCTACGGGAGAGGGGAGATACGCAGTATTTT. It is translated as CASSLRERGDTQYF. This chain connects TRBV4-3 to TRBJ2-3; D might be TRBD2 (6 bases). The CDR3 runs to 14 residues. Germline CDR1 and CDR2: LGHNA and YSLEER. V was shortened by 4 bases and J by 5 bases, with 13 bases between the two germline ends.

The V and J genes are TRBV7-5 and TRBJ1-1. TRBV7-5 is a pseudogene. The CDR3 is 12 residues long. For the CDR3, the DNA is TGTGCCAGAAGCCCGACCGCGGTCGAAGCTTTCTTT. Protein sequence: CARSPTAVEAFF.

A remark on this clone: At the DNA level, this CDR3 is encoded by other sequences in the same sample as well. This rearrangement joins TRBV5-6 to TRBJ1-4; D is possibly TRBD1 (5 bases). V was pared by 0 bases and J by 4 bases, with 13 bases between. CDR3 length equals 16 residues. Germline V gene lookup returns CDR1 SGHDT and CDR2 YYEEEE. The CDR3 protein is CASSLGQGRGNEKLFF. The CDR3 nucleotides are TGTGCCAGCAGCTTGGGGCAGGGTCGGGGTAATGAAAAACTGTTTTTT. Full variable domain (missing parts from reference TRBV5-6 and TRBJ1-4): DAGVTQSPTHLIKTRGQQVTLRCSPKSGHDTVSWYQQALGQGPQFIFQYYEEEERQRGNFPDRFSGHQFPNYSSELNVNALLLGDSALYLCASSLGQGRGNEKLFFGSGTQLSVL.

The chain recombines TRBV6-1 with TRBJ1-6; D possibly corresponds to TRBD1 (6 bases). Germline CDR1 and CDR2: MNHNS and SASEGT. The V gene lost 6 bases and the J gene lost 8 bases, with 17 bases spanning the gap. The CDR3 extends over 15 amino acids. CDR3 sequence reads: CASRMDSVPHSPLHF. CDR3 coding DNA: TGTGCCAGCAGGATGGACAGCGTCCCACATTCACCCCTCCACTTT.

The chain links TRBV7-2 to TRBJ2-1; 15 positions match TRBD2. Germline V gene lookup returns CDR1 SGHTA and CDR2 FQGNSA. This CDR3 spans 13 amino acids. J lost 14 bases, V lost 4 bases, and 3 bases had no gene match. DNA for the CDR3: TGTGCCAGCAGCTCGGGACTAGCGGGAGGAAAGTTCTTC. Protein: CASSSGLAGGKFF. The full variable domain, completed using reference TRBV7-2 and TRBJ2-1, is GAGVSQSPSNKVTEKGKDVELRCDPISGHTALYWYRQSLGQGLEFLIYFQGNSAPDKSGLPSDRFSAERTGGSVSTLTIQRTQQEDSAVYLCASSSGLAGGKFFGPGTRLTVL.

This rearrangement joins TRBV30 to TRBJ1-1; the D is unclear. V lost 0 bases, J lost 9 bases, and 17 bases lay in between. The germline gives CDR1 GTSNPN, CDR2 SVGIG (reference sequence). The CDR3 is made up of 14 amino acids. In nucleotides, the CDR3 is TGTGCCTGGAGTGTACCCCCTACCTATTCTAAAGCTTTCTTT. It specifies CAWSVPPTYSKAFF.

Here the CDR3 reads CAWSGRKSAKGYGYTF. The CDR3 DNA sequence: TGTGCCTGGAGTGGAAGGAAGTCGGCGAAAGGCTATGGCTACACCTTC. V and J are TRBV30 and TRBJ1-2; the D is unclear. This CDR3 contains 16 residues. The V end was cut by 1 base, the J end by 4 bases, with 19 bases between. The germline CDR1 and CDR2 sequences are GTSNPN and SVGIG (reference sequence).

This clone was recorded a few times. The chain employs TRBV5-4 and TRBJ2-5; the D call may be TRBD1 or TRBD2 (5 bases each). The CDR3 has 14 amino acids. Germline V gene data show CDR1 as SGHNT and CDR2 as YYREEE (reference sequence). V lost 0 bases and J 4 bases, leaving 10 bases between the germline ends. In nucleotides, the CDR3 is TGTGCCAGCAGCTTGGTAGAGGGACGAGAGACCCAGTACTTC. This codes for CASSLVEGRETQYF.

The chain joins TRBV2 to TRBJ1-1; 8 positions match TRBD1. The J segment lost 4 bases and the V segment lost 10 bases, leaving 20 bases of the junction unmatched. Per germline, CDR1 SNHLY and CDR2 FYNNEI. The CDR3 has 17 residues. This CDR3 is CAKQRGQGASGVTEAFF. The CDR3 DNA reads as TGTGCCAAACAGCGTGGCCAGGGGGCGAGTGGTGTCACTGAAGCTTTCTTT.

The rearrangement uses TRBV14 and TRBJ2-7; 8 bases line up with TRBD2. Germline V CDR1 and CDR2: SGHDN, FVKESK. The trim removed 5 bases at V and 2 bases at J, leaving 2 bases unmatched. The length of the CDR3 is 13 residues. The CDR3 DNA follows: TGTGCCAGCAGCAGGGGACTAGCCTACGAGCAGTACTTC. Translation gives CASSRGLAYEQYF.

This clone was detected only a few times. The chain uses TRBV2 and TRBJ1-6; weak D call: TRBD1 (5 bases). Trimming left V 6 bases short and J 7 bases short, with 16 bases between. Germline loops: CDR1 SNHLY, CDR2 FYNNEI. CDR3 size: 15 residues. The CDR3 DNA follows: TGTGCCAGCAGCTCGGGACGGTCAGGCAATTCACCCCTCCACTTT. This encodes CASSSGRSGNSPLHF.

This sequence joins TRBV7-9 and TRBJ2-1; D may correspond to TRBD1 or TRBD2 (6 bases each). This CDR3 spans 14 amino acids. Germline CDR1 SEHNR, CDR2 FQNEAQ (reference sequence). Trimming removed 11 bases at V and 3 bases at J, with 17 bases between. The CDR3: CAHKRAGHYNEQFF. As DNA, the CDR3 is TGTGCCCACAAACGGGCGGGACACTACAATGAGCAGTTCTTC.

This clone was counted a single time. V usage is TRBV5-1 and J usage is TRBJ2-3; 7 positions agree with TRBD1. The CDR3 covers 16 residues. V shed 1 base and J 4 bases; nucleotides not matched to a gene: 9. Germline CDR1 and CDR2: SGHRS and YFSETQ. In DNA form, the CDR3 reads TGCGCCAGCAGCTTGACGACCACAGGGGTTGCAGATACGCAGTATTTT. It encodes CASSLTTTGVADTQYF.

The gene calls are TRBV6-1 and TRBJ2-7; D not certain. The ends were cut back, 2 bases at V and 0 bases at J, with 11 bases in the middle. This CDR3 has 15 amino acids. The germline V gene encodes CDR1 MNHNS and CDR2 SASEGT. Here the CDR3 reads CASSERQVNSYEQYF. The CDR3 coding sequence is TGTGCCAGCAGTGAAAGGCAGGTAAACTCCTACGAGCAGTACTTC.